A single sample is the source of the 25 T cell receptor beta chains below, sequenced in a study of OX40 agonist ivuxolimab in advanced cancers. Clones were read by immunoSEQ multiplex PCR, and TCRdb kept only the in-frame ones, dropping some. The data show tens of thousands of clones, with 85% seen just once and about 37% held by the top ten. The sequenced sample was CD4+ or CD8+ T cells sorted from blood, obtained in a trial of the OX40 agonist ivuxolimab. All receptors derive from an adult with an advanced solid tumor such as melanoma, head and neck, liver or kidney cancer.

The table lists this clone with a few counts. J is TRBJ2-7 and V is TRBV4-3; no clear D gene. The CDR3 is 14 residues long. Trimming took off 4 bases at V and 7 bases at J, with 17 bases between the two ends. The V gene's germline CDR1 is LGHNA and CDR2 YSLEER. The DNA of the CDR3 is TGCGCCAGCAGCCCTCTAACCTGGACCGGGGAGCAGTACTTC. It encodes CASSPLTWTGEQYF.

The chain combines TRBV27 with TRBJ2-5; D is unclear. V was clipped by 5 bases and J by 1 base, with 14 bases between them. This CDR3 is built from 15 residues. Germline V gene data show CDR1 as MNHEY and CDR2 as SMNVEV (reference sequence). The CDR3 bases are TGTGCCAGCAGTCCGTGGGGTGGGCCCCAAGAGACCCAGTACTTC. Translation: CASSPWGGPQETQYF.

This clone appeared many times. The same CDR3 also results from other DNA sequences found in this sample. The CDR3 coding sequence is TGTGCCAGCTCACCACCTTCGAGCTCCTACAATGAGCAGTTCTTC. Residues: CASSPPSSSYNEQFF. The gene calls are TRBV18 and TRBJ2-1; D gene unclear. In germline, CDR1 is KGHSH, CDR2 LQKENI. Deletions cut 0 bases from V and 0 bases from J, with 6 bases between. CDR3 length: 15 amino acids.

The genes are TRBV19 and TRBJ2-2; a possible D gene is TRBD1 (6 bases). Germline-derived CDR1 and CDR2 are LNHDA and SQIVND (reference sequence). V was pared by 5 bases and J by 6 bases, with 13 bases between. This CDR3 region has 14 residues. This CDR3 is CASSPSGVPGELFF. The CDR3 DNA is TGTGCCAGTAGTCCATCAGGGGTTCCCGGGGAGCTGTTTTTT. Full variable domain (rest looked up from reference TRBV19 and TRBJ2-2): DGGITQSPKYLFRKEGQNVTLSCEQNLNHDAMYWYRQDPGQGLRLIYYSQIVNDFQKGDIAEGYSVSREKKESFPLTVTSAQKNPTAFYLCASSPSGVPGELFFGEGSRLTVL.

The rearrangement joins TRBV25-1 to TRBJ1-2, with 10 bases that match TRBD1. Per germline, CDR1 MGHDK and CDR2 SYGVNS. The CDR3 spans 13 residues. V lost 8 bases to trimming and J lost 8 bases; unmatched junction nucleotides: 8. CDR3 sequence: CASGTGDPRGYTF. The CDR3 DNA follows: TGTGCCAGCGGGACAGGGGACCCTCGCGGCTACACCTTC.

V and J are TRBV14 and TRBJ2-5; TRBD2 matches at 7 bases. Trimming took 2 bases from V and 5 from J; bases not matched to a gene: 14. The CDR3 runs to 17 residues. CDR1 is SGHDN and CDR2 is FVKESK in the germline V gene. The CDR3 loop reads CASSQRTDRLAGETQYF. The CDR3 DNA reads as TGTGCCAGCAGCCAACGAACTGACAGACTAGCCGGGGAGACCCAGTACTTC.

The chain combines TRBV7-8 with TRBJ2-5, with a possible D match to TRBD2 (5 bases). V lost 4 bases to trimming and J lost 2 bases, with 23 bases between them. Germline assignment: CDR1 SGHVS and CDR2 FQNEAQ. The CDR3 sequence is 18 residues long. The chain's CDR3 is CASSSDEDSIQGQETQYF. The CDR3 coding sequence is TGTGCCAGCAGCTCAGATGAGGACTCCATCCAAGGACAAGAGACCCAGTACTTC.

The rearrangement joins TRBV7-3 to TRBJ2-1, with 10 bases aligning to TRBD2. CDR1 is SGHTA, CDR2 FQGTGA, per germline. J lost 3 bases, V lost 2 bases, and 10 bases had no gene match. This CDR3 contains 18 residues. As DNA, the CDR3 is TGTGCCAGCAGCTTAGGGGCTAGCGGGAGAAGGGGCTACAATGAGCAGTTCTTC. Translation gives CASSLGASGRRGYNEQFF.

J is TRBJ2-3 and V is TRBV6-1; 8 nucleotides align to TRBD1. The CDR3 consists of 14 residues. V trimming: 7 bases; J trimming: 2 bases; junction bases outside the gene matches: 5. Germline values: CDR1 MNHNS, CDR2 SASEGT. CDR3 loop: CASNAGGHTDTQYF. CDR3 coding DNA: TGTGCCAGCAACGCAGGGGGCCACACAGATACGCAGTATTTT.

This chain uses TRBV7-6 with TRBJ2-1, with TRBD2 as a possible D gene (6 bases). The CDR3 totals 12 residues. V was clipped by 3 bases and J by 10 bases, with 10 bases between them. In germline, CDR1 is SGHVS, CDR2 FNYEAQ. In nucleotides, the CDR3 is TGTGCCAGCAGCTTGGGGGGAACCGAGCAGTTCTTC. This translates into CASSLGGTEQFF.

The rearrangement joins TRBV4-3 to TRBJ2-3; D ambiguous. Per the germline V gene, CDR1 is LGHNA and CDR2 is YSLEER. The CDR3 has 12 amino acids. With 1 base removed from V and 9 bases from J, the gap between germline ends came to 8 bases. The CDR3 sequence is CASSQASLTQYF. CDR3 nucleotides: TGCGCCAGCAGCCAAGCCTCCCTCACGCAGTATTTT.

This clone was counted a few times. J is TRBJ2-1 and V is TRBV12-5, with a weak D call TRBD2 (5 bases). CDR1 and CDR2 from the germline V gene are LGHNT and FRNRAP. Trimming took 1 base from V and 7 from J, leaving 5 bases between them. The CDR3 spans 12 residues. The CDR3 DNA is TGTGCTAGTGGTTTGGCGGGAAATGAGCAGTTCTTC. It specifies CASGLAGNEQFF.

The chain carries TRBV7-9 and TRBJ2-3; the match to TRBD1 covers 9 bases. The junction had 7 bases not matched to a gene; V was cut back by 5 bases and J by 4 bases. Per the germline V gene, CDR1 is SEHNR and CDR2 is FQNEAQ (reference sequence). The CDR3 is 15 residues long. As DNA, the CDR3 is TGTGCCAGCAGCCCTCGGGACAGGGATGCAGATACGCAGTATTTT. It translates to CASSPRDRDADTQYF.

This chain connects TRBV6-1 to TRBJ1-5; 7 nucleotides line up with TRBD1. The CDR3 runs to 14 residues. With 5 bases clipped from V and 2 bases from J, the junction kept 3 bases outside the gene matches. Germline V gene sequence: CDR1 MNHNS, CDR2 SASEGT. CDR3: CASSLGGGNQPQHF. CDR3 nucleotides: TGTGCCAGCAGTTTAGGGGGCGGCAATCAGCCCCAGCATTTT.

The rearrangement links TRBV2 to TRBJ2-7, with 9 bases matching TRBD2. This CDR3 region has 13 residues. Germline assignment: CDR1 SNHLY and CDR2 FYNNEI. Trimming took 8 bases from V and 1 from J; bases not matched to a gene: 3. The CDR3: CASRSGSSYEQYF. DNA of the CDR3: TGTGCCAGCCGTAGCGGGAGTTCCTACGAGCAGTACTTC.

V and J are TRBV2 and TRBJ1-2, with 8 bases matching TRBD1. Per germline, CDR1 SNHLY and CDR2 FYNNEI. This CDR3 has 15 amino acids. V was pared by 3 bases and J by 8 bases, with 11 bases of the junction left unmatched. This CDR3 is CASSEARPGGEGYTF. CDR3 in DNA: TGTGCCAGCAGTGAGGCCCGCCCAGGGGGCGAGGGCTACACCTTC.

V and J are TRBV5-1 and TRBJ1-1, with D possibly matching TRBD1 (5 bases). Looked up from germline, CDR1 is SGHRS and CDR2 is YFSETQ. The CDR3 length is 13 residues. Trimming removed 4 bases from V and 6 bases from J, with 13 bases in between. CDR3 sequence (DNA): TGCGCCAGCAGCGAAAATCCAGGGTCTGAAGCTTTCTTT. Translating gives CASSENPGSEAFF.

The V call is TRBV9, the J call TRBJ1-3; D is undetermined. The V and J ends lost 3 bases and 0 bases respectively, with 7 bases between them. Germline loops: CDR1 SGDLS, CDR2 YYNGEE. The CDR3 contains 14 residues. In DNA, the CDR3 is TGTGCCAGCAGCGGACCAGACTCTGGAAACACCATATATTTT. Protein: CASSGPDSGNTIYF.

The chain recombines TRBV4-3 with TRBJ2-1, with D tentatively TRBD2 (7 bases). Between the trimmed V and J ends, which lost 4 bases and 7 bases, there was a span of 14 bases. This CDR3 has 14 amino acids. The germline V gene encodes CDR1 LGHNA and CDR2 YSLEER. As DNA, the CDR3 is TGCGCCAGCAGCCGGGGGGCGGGGGTAAATGAGCAGTTCTTC. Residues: CASSRGAGVNEQFF.

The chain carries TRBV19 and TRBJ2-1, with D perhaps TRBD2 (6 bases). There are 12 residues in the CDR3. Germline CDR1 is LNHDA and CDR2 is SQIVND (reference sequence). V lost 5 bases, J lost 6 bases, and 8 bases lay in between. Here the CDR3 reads CASSHGGNEQFF. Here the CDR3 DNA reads TGTGCCAGTAGTCACGGGGGCAATGAGCAGTTCTTC.

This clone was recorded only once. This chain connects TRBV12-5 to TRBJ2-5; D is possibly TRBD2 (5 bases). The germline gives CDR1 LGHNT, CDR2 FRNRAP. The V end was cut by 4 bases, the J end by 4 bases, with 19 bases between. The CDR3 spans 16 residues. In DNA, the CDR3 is TGTGCTAGTGGTTGGGATTTGGGGTCCGAGGGAGAGACCCAGTACTTC. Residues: CASGWDLGSEGETQYF.

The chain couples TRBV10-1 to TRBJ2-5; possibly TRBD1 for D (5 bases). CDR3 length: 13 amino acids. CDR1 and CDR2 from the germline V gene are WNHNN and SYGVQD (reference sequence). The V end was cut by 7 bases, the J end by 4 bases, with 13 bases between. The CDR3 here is CASIKGHGETQYF. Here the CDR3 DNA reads TGCGCCAGCATAAAAGGACATGGAGAGACCCAGTACTTC.

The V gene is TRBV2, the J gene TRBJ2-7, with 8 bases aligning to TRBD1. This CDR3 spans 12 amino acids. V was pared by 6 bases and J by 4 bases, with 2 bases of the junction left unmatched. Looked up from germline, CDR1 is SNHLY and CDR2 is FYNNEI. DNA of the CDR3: TGTGCCAGCAGAGGACAGGGTTACGAGCAGTACTTC. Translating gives CASRGQGYEQYF.

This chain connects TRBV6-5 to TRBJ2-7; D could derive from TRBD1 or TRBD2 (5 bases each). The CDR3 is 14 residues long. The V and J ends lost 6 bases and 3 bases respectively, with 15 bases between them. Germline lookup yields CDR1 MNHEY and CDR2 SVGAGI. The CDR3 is CASRDYPQGYEQYF. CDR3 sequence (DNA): TGTGCCAGCAGAGACTATCCCCAGGGCTACGAGCAGTACTTC.

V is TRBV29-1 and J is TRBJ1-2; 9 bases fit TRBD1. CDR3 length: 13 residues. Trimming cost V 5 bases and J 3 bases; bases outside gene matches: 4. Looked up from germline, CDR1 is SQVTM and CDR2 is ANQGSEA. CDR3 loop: CSVYRGQYYGYTF. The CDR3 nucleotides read TGCAGCGTTTACAGGGGGCAGTACTATGGCTACACCTTC. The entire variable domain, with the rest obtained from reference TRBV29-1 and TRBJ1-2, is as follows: SAVISQKPSRDICQRGTSLTIQCQVDSQVTMMFWYRQQPGQSLTLIATANQGSEATYESGFVIDKFPISRPNLTFSTLTVSNMSPEDSSIYLCSVYRGQYYGYTFGSGTRLTVV.